The 17 T cell receptor beta chains below come from one sample, sequenced in a study of blood T cells in healthy people across ages. A second PCR of roughly 7 to 11 cycles used a sample-barcoded 5' primer and a J-beta primer mix. One entry per CDR3 protein, called by TCRdb with MiXCR from the 5' RACE reads. The sample carries around 280,000 distinct CDR3 sequences, around 29% recorded once. Sample: blood. Receptors were obtained from a woman in her 70s in good health.

The chain couples TRBV27 to TRBJ2-3; 8 bases fit TRBD2. J lost 3 bases, V lost 4 bases, and 9 bases had no gene match. This CDR3 is 16 amino acids long. Per the germline V gene, CDR1 is MNHEY and CDR2 is SMNVEV (reference sequence). In DNA, the CDR3 is TGTGCCAGCAGTTCGGGGGGGCCGAGTGGGACAGATACGCAGTATTTT. Translated, it gives CASSSGGPSGTDTQYF.

This clonotype was seen only a few times. The chain is built from TRBV5-6 and TRBJ2-5; TRBD1 aligns across 7 bases. Losses at the gene ends were 7 bases for V and 3 bases for J; bases not matched to a gene: 6. The V gene's germline CDR1 is SGHDT and CDR2 YYEEEE. The CDR3 length is 13 residues. This CDR3 is CASGDSPEETQYF. CDR3 bases: TGTGCCAGCGGGGACAGTCCCGAAGAGACCCAGTACTTC.

The J gene is TRBJ1-2, the V gene TRBV6-2 or TRBV6-3; D unclear. The CDR3 has 20 amino acids. Trimming left V 7 bases short and J 4 bases short, with 34 bases between. Germline V gene data show CDR1 as MNHEY and CDR2 as SVGEGT. CDR3 DNA sequence: TGTGCCAGCAACTACGCCCTAGGACTTGTGGATAGGGCAGATTCCTATGGCTACACCTTC. Translated: CASNYALGLVDRADSYGYTF.

CDR3 sequence reads: CASSVQPGLLYNEQFF. CDR3 sequence (DNA): TGTGCCAGCAGCGTCCAACCGGGCCTCCTATACAATGAGCAGTTCTTC. J is TRBJ2-1 and V is TRBV7-2; D unresolved. The CDR3 loop spans 16 amino acids. Between the trimmed V and J ends, which lost 5 bases and 4 bases, there was a span of 18 bases. Germline V CDR1 and CDR2: SGHTA, FQGNSA.

The count of this clonotype is one. A junction boundary mismatches the germline segment, possibly from a read error. This chain links TRBV12-3 or TRBV12-4 with TRBJ2-7, with TRBD1 matching over 7 bases. This CDR3 comprises 14 residues. In nucleotides, the CDR3 is TGTGACAGCAGCCAGACAGGGCGAAACTACGAGCAGTACTTC. Amino acid sequence: CDSSQTGRNYEQYF.

There are a few counts of this clonotype. The gene calls are TRBV5-1 and TRBJ1-4, with D unclear. V dropped 4 bases and J dropped 8 bases, with 12 bases sitting between them. The CDR3 runs 13 residues. Looked up from germline, CDR1 is SGHRS and CDR2 is YFSETQ. CDR3: CASSANIGEKLFF. In DNA form, the CDR3 reads TGCGCCAGCAGCGCCAACATAGGGGAAAAACTGTTTTTT.

The J gene is TRBJ2-2, the V gene TRBV13; 11 nucleotides line up with TRBD1. V lost 4 bases, J lost 4 bases, and 5 bases stayed unmatched. The CDR3 loop spans 16 amino acids. Germline-derived CDR1 and CDR2 are PRHDT and FYEKMQ (reference sequence). CDR3 bases: TGTGCCAGCAGCTCCAGGACAGGGGGCAGCACCGGGGAGCTGTTTTTT. Its protein product is CASSSRTGGSTGELFF.

The chain couples TRBV11-2 to TRBJ2-2; 7 bases are shared with TRBD1. CDR3 length: 16 amino acids. CDR1 SGHAT and CDR2 FQNNGV come from the germline V gene. The V gene end was trimmed by 1 base and the J gene end by 5 bases; junction bases not matched to a gene: 7. The CDR3 loop reads CASSLGRTGGTGELFF. The CDR3 bases are TGTGCCAGCAGCTTAGGCAGGACAGGCGGAACCGGGGAGCTGTTTTTT.

The chain joins TRBV20-1 to TRBJ2-5, with D perhaps TRBD2 (5 bases). The J call could be wrong; TRBJ2-7 is a better fit for the DNA end. The CDR3 sequence is 13 residues long. Germline V gene data show CDR1 as DFQATT and CDR2 as SNEGSKA (reference sequence). The CDR3 DNA follows: TGCAGTGCTAGTAGTGGGAGTGCCTACGAGCAGTACTTC. Translation: CSASSGSAYEQYF.

This clonotype showed up many times. V gene TRBV12-3 or TRBV12-4 combines with J gene TRBJ2-4, with D tentatively TRBD2 (5 bases). This CDR3 is built from 12 residues. V was clipped by 3 bases and J by 6 bases, with 6 bases between them. The CDR3 is CASSFGRNIQYF. The DNA of the CDR3 is TGTGCCAGCAGTTTTGGGAGAAACATTCAGTACTTC.

The genes are TRBV28 and TRBJ2-1, with 9 bases lining up with TRBD1. V shed 3 bases, J shed 5 bases, and the junction held 8 bases outside the gene matches. CDR1 is MDHEN, CDR2 SYDVKM, per germline. The CDR3 totals 16 residues. The CDR3 nucleotides are TGTGCCAGCAGTTTTCTTGGACAGGGGCTTCACAATGAGCAGTTCTTC. Its protein is CASSFLGQGLHNEQFF.

CDR3 bases: TGTGCCAGCGTCCGGGAGGCCCTCTCCTACGAGCAGTACTTC. Protein: CASVREALSYEQYF. The rearrangement joins TRBV7-9 to TRBJ2-7; 7 bases match TRBD2. CDR1 is SEHNR, CDR2 FQNEAQ, per germline (reference sequence). This CDR3 has 14 residues. J was trimmed by 0 bases and V by 8 bases; bases with no gene match: 7.

Concerning this clonotype itself: The junction shows a germline mismatch at one end, possibly a read error. The V gene is TRBV14, the J gene TRBJ2-5; TRBD2 matches at 14 bases. Germline CDR1 and CDR2: SGHDN and FVKESK. CDR3 length: 16 amino acids. CDR3 nucleotide sequence: TGTGCCAGCAGCCAAGAACGACTAGCGGGAGGGCCCTCGCCGTTCTTC. Residues: CASSQERLAGGPSPFF.

This sequence joins TRBV27 and TRBJ2-5; D might be TRBD2 (6 bases). The J call may be faulty, since TRBJ2-1 better matches the DNA end. Germline V gives CDR1 MNHEY, CDR2 SMNVEV (reference sequence). The CDR3 spans 15 residues. As DNA, the CDR3 is TGTGCCAGCAGTTTAAAGACTAGGATGGGCAATGAGCAGTTCTTC. Translating it yields CASSLKTRMGNEQFF.

This clonotype came up a few times. The chain links TRBV29-1 to TRBJ2-1; 7 positions agree with TRBD1. This CDR3 spans 13 amino acids. The J segment lost 5 bases and the V segment lost 5 bases, leaving 6 bases of the junction unmatched. The V gene's germline CDR1 is SQVTM and CDR2 ANQGSEA. The CDR3 DNA sequence: TGCAGCGTTCAGAGACAGGGCAACAATGAGCAGTTCTTC. Its translation is CSVQRQGNNEQFF.

The gene calls are TRBV5-1 and TRBJ1-6, with D uncertain. Looked up from germline, CDR1 is SGHRS and CDR2 is YFSETQ. This CDR3 spans 15 amino acids. Trimming removed 3 bases from V and 7 bases from J, with 14 bases in between. The CDR3 nucleotides are TGCGCCAGCAGCTCGGGATCCATAGGAAATTCACCCCTCCACTTT. This sequence encodes CASSSGSIGNSPLHF.

The chain uses TRBV20-1 and TRBJ2-1; the D is unclear. Germline assignment: CDR1 DFQATT and CDR2 SNEGSKA (reference sequence). The CDR3 is 14 residues long. Trimming removed 6 bases at V and 7 bases at J, with 19 bases between. CDR3 in DNA: TGCAGTGCCCGAGGTGTGTTGAGCGTGAATGAGCAGTTCTTC. Translated, it gives CSARGVLSVNEQFF.